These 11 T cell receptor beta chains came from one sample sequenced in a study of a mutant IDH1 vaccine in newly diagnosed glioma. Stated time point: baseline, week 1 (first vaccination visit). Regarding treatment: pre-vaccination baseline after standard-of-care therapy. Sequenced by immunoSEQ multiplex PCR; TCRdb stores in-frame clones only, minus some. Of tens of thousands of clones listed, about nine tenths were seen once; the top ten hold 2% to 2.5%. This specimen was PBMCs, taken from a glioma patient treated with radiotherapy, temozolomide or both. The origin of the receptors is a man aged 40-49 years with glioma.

The CDR3 loop is CASSDRLGTGPEKLFF. The CDR3 nucleotides read TGTGCCAGCAGTGATCGTCTCGGGACAGGGCCTGAAAAACTGTTTTTT. The chain carries TRBV25-1 and TRBJ1-4; 9 positions match TRBD1. The junction had 9 bases not matched to a gene; V was cut back by 3 bases and J by 7 bases. The length of the CDR3 is 16 residues. Germline V gene data show CDR1 as MGHDK and CDR2 as SYGVNS.

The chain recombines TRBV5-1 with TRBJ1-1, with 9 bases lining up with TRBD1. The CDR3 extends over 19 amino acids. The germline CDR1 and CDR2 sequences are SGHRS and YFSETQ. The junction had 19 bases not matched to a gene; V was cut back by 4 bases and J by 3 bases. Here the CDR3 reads CASSLGAGQGLILHTEAFF. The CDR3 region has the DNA TGCGCCAGCAGCCTGGGGGCCGGACAGGGGCTAATTTTGCACACTGAAGCTTTCTTT.

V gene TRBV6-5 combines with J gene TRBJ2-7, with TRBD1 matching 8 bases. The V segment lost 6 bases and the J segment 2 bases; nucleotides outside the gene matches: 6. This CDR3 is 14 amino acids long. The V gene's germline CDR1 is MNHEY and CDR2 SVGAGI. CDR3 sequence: CASSRDRPPYEQYF. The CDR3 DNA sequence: TGTGCCAGCAGCCGGGACAGGCCACCCTACGAGCAGTACTTC.

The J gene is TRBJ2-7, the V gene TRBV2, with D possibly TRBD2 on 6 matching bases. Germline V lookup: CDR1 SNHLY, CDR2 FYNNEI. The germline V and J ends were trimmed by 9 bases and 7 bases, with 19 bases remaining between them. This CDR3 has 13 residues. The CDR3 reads CASSGQQAGEQYF. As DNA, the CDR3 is TGTGCCAGTTCCGGCCAACAGGCGGGGGAGCAGTACTTC.

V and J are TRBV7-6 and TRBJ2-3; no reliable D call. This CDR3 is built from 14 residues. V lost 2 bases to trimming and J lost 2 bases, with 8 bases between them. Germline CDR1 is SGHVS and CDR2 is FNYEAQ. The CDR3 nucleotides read TGTGCCAGCAGCTTAACGCGGAACACAGATACGCAGTATTTT. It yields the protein CASSLTRNTDTQYF.

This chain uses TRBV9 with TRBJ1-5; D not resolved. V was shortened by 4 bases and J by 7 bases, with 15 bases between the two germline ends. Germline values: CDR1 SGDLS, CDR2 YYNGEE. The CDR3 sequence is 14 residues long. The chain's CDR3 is CASSPGSIKQPQHF. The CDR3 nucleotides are TGTGCCAGCAGCCCCGGATCAATTAAACAGCCCCAGCATTTT. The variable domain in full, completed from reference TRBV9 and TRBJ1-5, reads DSGVTQTPKHLITATGQRVTLRCSPRSGDLSVYWYQQSLDQGLQFLIQYYNGEERAKGNILERFSAQQFPDLHSELNLSSLELGDSALYFCASSPGSIKQPQHFGDGTRLSIL.

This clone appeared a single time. The CDR3 DNA reads as TGTGCCAGCAGTTCCCAAAAGGGACAGTTGAACACTGAAGCTTTCTTT. This translates into CASSSQKGQLNTEAFF. J is TRBJ1-1 and V is TRBV6-6; 7 bases are a match to TRBD1. The CDR3 contains 16 residues. Unmatched junction bases numbered 8, after V lost 4 bases and J lost 0 bases. Germline V gives CDR1 MNHNY, CDR2 SVGAGI (reference sequence).

The CDR3 DNA reads TGTGCCAGCAGTTTTCGCCCGTACTATGGCTACACCTTC. Residues: CASSFRPYYGYTF. The chain is built from TRBV27 and TRBJ1-2; no reliable D call. V was trimmed by 3 bases and J by 3 bases, leaving 8 bases between them. Germline CDR1 reads MNHEY; CDR2 reads SMNVEV (reference sequence). The CDR3 sequence is 13 residues long.

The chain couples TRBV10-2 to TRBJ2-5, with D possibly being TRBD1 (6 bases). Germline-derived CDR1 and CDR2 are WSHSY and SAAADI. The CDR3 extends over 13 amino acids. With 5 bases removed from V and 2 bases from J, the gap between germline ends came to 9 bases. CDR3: CASSPRGQETQYF. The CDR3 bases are TGCGCCAGCAGTCCGAGGGGGCAAGAGACCCAGTACTTC.

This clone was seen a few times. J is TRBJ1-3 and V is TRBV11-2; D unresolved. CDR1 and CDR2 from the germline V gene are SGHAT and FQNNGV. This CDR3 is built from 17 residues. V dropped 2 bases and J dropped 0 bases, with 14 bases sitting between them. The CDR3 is CASSLTLIGSSGNTIYF. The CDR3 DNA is TGTGCCAGCAGCTTAACCCTGATCGGAAGCTCTGGAAACACCATATATTTT.

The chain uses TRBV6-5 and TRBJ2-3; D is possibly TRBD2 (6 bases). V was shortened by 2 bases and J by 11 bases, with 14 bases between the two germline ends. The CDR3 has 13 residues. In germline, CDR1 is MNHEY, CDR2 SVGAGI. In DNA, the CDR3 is TGTGCCAGCAGTTACACATGGGACTCAAAGCAGTATTTT. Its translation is CASSYTWDSKQYF.